Presented here are 20 T cell receptor beta chains from one specimen sequenced in a study of human T cells and chemical hapten exposure. TCRdb reanalysed the RACE reads using MiXCR and keeps one entry per CDR3 protein. The table records a few hundred thousand distinct CDR3 sequences, about 6% of them present only once. Documented time point: patch test 2, 6 weeks after DPC sensitization. As for treatment: therapeutic diphenylcyclopropenone sensitization with weekly scalp DPC. The starting material was whole blood, obtained in connection with sensitization to the hapten diphenylcyclopropenone (DPC). Receptor source: a young woman with alopecia areata. Some clones in this sample may be carry-over from other donors' samples.

This clonotype was detected a few times. The genes are TRBV27 and TRBJ1-1; 12 nucleotides align to TRBD1. The CDR3 covers 14 residues. Unmatched junction bases numbered 7, after V lost 8 bases and J lost 6 bases. Germline loops: CDR1 MNHEY, CDR2 SMNVEV (reference sequence). The CDR3 region has the DNA TGTGCCAGCGGGGACAGGGGGCGGCTCGCTGAAGCTTTCTTT. This encodes CASGDRGRLAEAFF.

This clonotype came up a few times. The genes are TRBV3-1 and TRBJ1-1; D not certain. The CDR3 runs to 15 residues. V dropped 2 bases and J dropped 5 bases, with 15 bases sitting between them. Germline assignment: CDR1 LGHDT and CDR2 YNNKEL (reference sequence). CDR3 residues: CASSQSFGIRTEAFF. The CDR3 DNA is TGTGCCAGCAGCCAAAGCTTCGGGATCAGGACTGAAGCTTTCTTT.

This clonotype showed up many times. The J gene is TRBJ2-3, the V gene TRBV12-3 or TRBV12-4; 7 positions agree with TRBD1. The trim removed 2 bases at V and 4 bases at J, leaving 12 bases unmatched. CDR3 length equals 17 residues. The CDR3 here is CASSLIRDSQWADTQYF. The CDR3 nucleotides are TGTGCCAGCAGTTTAATTAGGGACAGCCAGTGGGCAGATACGCAGTATTTT.

This clonotype was recorded many times. The chain uses TRBV7-3 and TRBJ1-1; 8 bases are shared with TRBD1. The trim removed 4 bases at V and 1 base at J, leaving 5 bases unmatched. This CDR3 region has 15 residues. In germline, CDR1 is SGHTA, CDR2 FQGTGA. Here the CDR3 DNA reads TGTGCCAGCAGCTCCGCCGGGACAGGGAACACTGAAGCTTTCTTT. Translated: CASSSAGTGNTEAFF. The full variable domain, its missing parts supplied by reference TRBV7-3 and TRBJ1-1, is GAGVSQTPSNKVTEKGKYVELRCDPISGHTALYWYRQSLGQGPEFLIYFQGTGAADDSGLPNDRFFAVRPEGSVSTLKIQRTERGDSAVYLCASSSAGTGNTEAFFGQGTRLTVV.

This chain uses TRBV10-3 with TRBJ1-1; no definite D call. Looked up from germline, CDR1 is ENHRY and CDR2 is SYGVKD. The CDR3 is 19 amino acids. Trimming removed 0 bases from V and 5 bases from J, with 25 bases in between. The CDR3 DNA follows: TGTGCCATCAGTGAGTCGAACATCGTGGGAGGATCTGGTACTACTGAAGCTTTCTTT. As protein: CAISESNIVGGSGTTEAFF.

This clonotype appeared a few times. The V gene is TRBV20-1, the J gene TRBJ2-3, with D uncertain. This CDR3 region has 12 residues. The germline V gene encodes CDR1 DFQATT and CDR2 SNEGSKA (reference sequence). The V end was cut by 6 bases, the J end by 0 bases, with 7 bases between. The CDR3 spells CSAATSTDTQYF. The CDR3 nucleotides read TGCAGTGCCGCGACTAGCACAGATACGCAGTATTTT.

This clonotype showed up many times. The chain uses TRBV28 and TRBJ1-5; tentative D call: TRBD1 (6 bases). V lost 3 bases, J lost 3 bases, and 9 bases lay in between. The CDR3 is 14 residues long. Germline values: CDR1 MDHEN, CDR2 SYDVKM. The CDR3 here is CASSFAGANQPQHF. In DNA, the CDR3 is TGTGCCAGCAGTTTTGCAGGGGCCAATCAGCCCCAGCATTTT.

This clonotype was seen a few times. The J gene is TRBJ2-7, the V gene TRBV28; 8 bases agree with TRBD1. In germline, CDR1 is MDHEN, CDR2 SYDVKM. With V trimmed by 7 bases and J by 6 bases, 11 bases remained unmatched. The CDR3 covers 14 residues. The CDR3 sequence is CASTPGTGHPEQYF. In DNA, the CDR3 is TGTGCCAGCACCCCCGGGACAGGACATCCCGAGCAGTACTTC.

This clonotype appeared a few times. The chain joins TRBV28 to TRBJ2-1; 13 bases align to TRBD2. Germline V gene lookup returns CDR1 MDHEN and CDR2 SYDVKM. The CDR3 sequence is 16 residues long. With 5 bases clipped from V and 6 bases from J, the junction kept 7 bases outside the gene matches. The DNA for the CDR3 is TGTGCCAGCAGTCCCGGACTAGCGGGGGCCCTCAATGAGCAGTTCTTC. This gives the protein CASSPGLAGALNEQFF.

The chain is built from TRBV27 and TRBJ2-2; the D gene could be TRBD1 or TRBD2 (5 bases each). Germline V CDR1 and CDR2: MNHEY, SMNVEV (reference sequence). Trimming removed 3 bases from V and 4 bases from J, with 9 bases in between. This CDR3 region has 14 residues. The CDR3 DNA is TGTGCCAGCAGTTTGAGGGGACCCACCGGGGAGCTGTTTTTT. Translated: CASSLRGPTGELFF.

The J gene is TRBJ2-3, the V gene TRBV5-5; 13 nucleotides line up with TRBD2. The V and J ends lost 4 bases and 7 bases, in that order; junction bases with no gene match: 9. The CDR3 sequence is 16 residues long. Per the germline V gene, CDR1 is SGHKS and CDR2 is YYEKEE (reference sequence). In nucleotides, the CDR3 is TGTGCCAGCAGCCTCGAACTAGCGGGGGGGCCGAATACGCAGTATTTT. As protein: CASSLELAGGPNTQYF.

This clonotype was recorded at least ten times. V gene TRBV20-1 combines with J gene TRBJ1-6; TRBD1 might be the D (5 bases). The CDR3 contains 14 residues. CDR1 is DFQATT and CDR2 is SNEGSKA in the germline V gene (reference sequence). V was shortened by 3 bases and J by 9 bases, with 15 bases between the two germline ends. For the CDR3, the DNA is TGCAGTGCTAGGGCCGGGACCGGAATTTCACCCCTCCACTTT. It codes for CSARAGTGISPLHF.

Many counts were recorded for this clonotype. The gene calls are TRBV2 and TRBJ2-3, with TRBD2 matching over 15 bases. Unmatched junction bases numbered 11, after V lost 6 bases and J lost 4 bases. The CDR3 is made up of 18 amino acids. Germline V gene sequence: CDR1 SNHLY, CDR2 FYNNEI. The CDR3 here is CASRAGLAGGPLSDTQYF. The CDR3 region has the DNA TGTGCCAGCAGGGCTGGACTAGCGGGGGGGCCTTTATCAGATACGCAGTATTTT.

This clonotype was seen many times. The V gene is TRBV12-3 or TRBV12-4, the J gene TRBJ1-5, with 7 bases fitting TRBD1. V shed 4 bases and J 0 bases; nucleotides not matched to a gene: 6. This CDR3 has 16 residues. CDR3 amino acids: CASSSRDSHSNQPQHF. The CDR3 DNA reads TGTGCCAGCAGTTCCCGGGACAGCCATAGCAATCAGCCCCAGCATTTT.

The V gene is TRBV2, the J gene TRBJ1-1; the D gene is possibly TRBD1 (6 bases). Germline CDR1 is SNHLY and CDR2 is FYNNEI. Trimming left V 6 bases short and J 6 bases short, with 11 bases between. The CDR3 spans 12 residues. The CDR3 sequence: CASRAQGSEAFF. The CDR3 region has the DNA TGTGCCAGCAGAGCACAGGGCTCTGAAGCTTTCTTT.

This clonotype was counted a few times. This rearrangement joins TRBV9 to TRBJ1-2, with D unresolved. Germline V gene lookup returns CDR1 SGDLS and CDR2 YYNGEE. The CDR3 is made up of 16 amino acids. V was cut by 4 bases and J by 8 bases, with 24 bases left in between. CDR3 coding DNA: TGTGCCAGCAGCCCCTCCCGGCGGGTTACCCCCTCCGGCTACACCTTC. It codes for CASSPSRRVTPSGYTF. Full variable domain (outside the CDR3, taken from reference TRBV9 and TRBJ1-2): DSGVTQTPKHLITATGQRVTLRCSPRSGDLSVYWYQQSLDQGLQFLIQYYNGEERAKGNILERFSAQQFPDLHSELNLSSLELGDSALYFCASSPSRRVTPSGYTFGSGTRLTVV.

The sample holds many counts of this clonotype. The rearrangement uses TRBV12-3 or TRBV12-4 and TRBJ2-2; D gene ambiguous. The CDR3 has 13 residues. V was shortened by 3 bases and J by 3 bases, with 5 bases between the two germline ends. This chain's CDR3 is CASSFGDTGELFF. CDR3 DNA sequence: TGTGCCAGCAGTTTCGGAGACACCGGGGAGCTGTTTTTT.

This clonotype was detected a few times. The chain combines TRBV29-1 with TRBJ2-1; no firm D call. Germline V gene lookup returns CDR1 SQVTM and CDR2 ANQGSEA. V was shortened by 3 bases and J by 13 bases, with 16 bases between the two germline ends. The CDR3 length is 12 residues. This CDR3 reads CSVERGVGDQFF. The CDR3 region has the DNA TGCAGCGTTGAGAGAGGAGTTGGTGACCAGTTCTTC.

This chain connects TRBV25-1 to TRBJ2-1; 7 nucleotides match TRBD1. V was pared by 6 bases and J by 9 bases, with 8 bases of the junction left unmatched. This CDR3 is built from 13 residues. The V gene's germline CDR1 is MGHDK and CDR2 SYGVNS. In DNA form, the CDR3 reads TGTGCCAGCAGCCCGACAGGGTATAGTGAGCAGTTCTTC. Translated: CASSPTGYSEQFF.

This clonotype was seen ten or more times. V usage is TRBV25-1 and J usage is TRBJ1-1; weak D call: TRBD1 (6 bases). The CDR3 extends over 12 amino acids. CDR1 is MGHDK, CDR2 SYGVNS, per germline. Trimming stripped 2 bases from V and 8 bases from J, with 9 bases between. CDR3 protein: CASSELRGEAFF. The CDR3 nucleotides read TGTGCCAGCAGTGAACTCAGGGGAGAAGCTTTCTTT.